This T cell receptor (beta chain) was identified during a study of graft-versus-host responses after intestinal transplantation. Whole-study context: Recipients underwent multivisceral, liver-intestinal, or isolated intestinal transplants. All recipients got anti-thymocyte globulin induction, then tacrolimus and steroids for approximately 3 years.

The assay was immunoSEQ multiplex PCR, and TCRdb's table has in-frame clones only and misses some. The sample lists 80,000 or so clones; approximately 90% were seen once. V was trimmed by 0 bases and J by 4 bases, leaving 13 bases between them. Germline CDR1 is MNHEY and CDR2 is SMNVEV (reference sequence). This CDR3 region has 15 residues. Points from the study as a whole: Declines in HvG clones occurring early post-transplant were associated with peak circulating GvH clone levels. High graft-versus-host to host-versus-graft clonal ratios were found in allografts of patients who had graft-donor T cell macrochimerism.

Remarks on this clone: Its antigen is not identified.

The clonotype originates from a human patient who received an intestinal transplant, so some T cells may come from the graft donor. The rearrangement uses TRBV27 and TRBJ2-7, with D perhaps TRBD2 (5 bases). This material consisted of PBMCs, taken 98 days after intestinal transplantation. This chain's CDR3 is CASSLSGGSPYEQYF. CDR3 sequence (DNA): TGTGCCAGCAGTTTATCCGGCGGGTCCCCTTACGAGCAGTACTTC.